One and the same sample provided the 23 T cell receptor beta chains below, sequenced in a study of OX40 agonist ivuxolimab in advanced cancers. The method was immunoSEQ multiplex PCR; TCRdb's version includes in-frame clones alone and lacks a portion of them. Of tens of thousands of clones in the sample, about 81% were seen once. The material was CD4+ or CD8+ T cells sorted from blood, obtained in a trial of the OX40 agonist ivuxolimab. These receptors all come from an adult with an advanced solid tumor such as melanoma, head and neck, liver or kidney cancer.

The rearrangement joins TRBV9 to TRBJ1-2, with 7 bases fitting TRBD1. The V segment lost 0 bases and the J segment 4 bases; nucleotides outside the gene matches: 6. This CDR3 contains 15 residues. Germline lookup yields CDR1 SGDLS and CDR2 YYNGEE. The CDR3 here is CASSVGGQTSYGYTF. CDR3 in DNA: TGTGCCAGCAGCGTAGGGGGACAGACGTCCTATGGCTACACCTTC.

This clone was seen once. V gene TRBV6-6 combines with J gene TRBJ2-1; D possibly corresponds to TRBD2 (5 bases). There are 12 residues in the CDR3. The ends were cut back, 2 bases at V and 16 bases at J, with 15 bases in the middle. Germline V CDR1 and CDR2: MNHNY, SVGAGI (reference sequence). CDR3 nucleotides: TGTGCCAGCAGTTACGACGGGGTAGTTGCATTCTTC. Protein product: CASSYDGVVAFF.

The V gene is TRBV4-1, the J gene TRBJ1-3; 8 bases map to TRBD1. The CDR3 runs to 16 residues. Germline values: CDR1 MGHRA, CDR2 YSYEKL. The trim removed 2 bases at V and 0 bases at J, leaving 3 bases unmatched. The CDR3 spells CASSQHDRGSGNTIYF. In nucleotides, the CDR3 is TGCGCCAGCAGCCAACACGACAGGGGCTCTGGAAACACCATATATTTT.

The V and J genes are TRBV18 and TRBJ1-1; tentatively, D is TRBD1 (6 bases). V lost 6 bases and J lost 6, with 14 bases in between. The CDR3 spans 13 residues. Looked up from germline, CDR1 is KGHSH and CDR2 is LQKENI. CDR3 DNA: TGTGCCAGCTCCCCGGGTGGGGGCTCTGAAGCTTTCTTT. It specifies CASSPGGGSEAFF.

The J gene is TRBJ2-5, the V gene TRBV5-1; TRBD1 matches 9 bases. The CDR3 spans 16 residues. With V trimmed by 4 bases and J by 5 bases, 12 bases remained unmatched. Germline CDR1 and CDR2: SGHRS and YFSETQ. This CDR3 reads CASSGSGQGEGETQYF. The CDR3 coding sequence is TGCGCCAGCAGCGGCTCGGGACAGGGCGAAGGGGAGACCCAGTACTTC. Based on the CDR3 plus reference TRBV5-1 and TRBJ2-5, the full variable domain is KAGVTQTPRYLIKTRGQQVTLSCSPISGHRSVSWYQQTPGQGLQFLFEYFSETQRNKGNFPGRFSGRQFSNSRSEMNVSTLELGDSALYLCASSGSGQGEGETQYFGPGTRLLVL.

This clone was counted only a few times. The chain links TRBV21-1 to TRBJ1-5; the tabulated D call, TRBD1, remains unverified against the DNA. TRBV21-1 is described as a pseudogene. The CDR3 sequence is 15 residues long. The CDR3 loop reads CASSALGPGNQPQHF. The CDR3 DNA reads as TGTGCCAGCAGCGCCCTAGGCCCAGGGAATCAGCCCCAGCATTTT.

The V gene is TRBV25-1, the J gene TRBJ1-2; D gene uncertain. Trimming shortened V by 3 bases and J by 4 bases, and 12 bases separated the two germline ends. There are 14 residues in the CDR3. CDR1 and CDR2 from the germline V gene are MGHDK and SYGVNS. The CDR3 protein is CASSESSSSYGYTF. The CDR3 DNA reads as TGTGCCAGCAGTGAGAGCAGTTCTAGCTATGGCTACACCTTC.

The chain has TRBV30 and TRBJ1-3; D is ambiguous. V was clipped by 0 bases and J by 1 base, with 16 bases between them. The CDR3 has 17 residues. In germline, CDR1 is GTSNPN, CDR2 SVGIG (reference sequence). This CDR3 is CAWSVSRRGRSGNTIYF. Here the CDR3 DNA reads TGTGCCTGGAGTGTATCCCGGCGCGGCCGTTCTGGAAACACCATATATTTT.

This clone was seen once. The rearrangement links TRBV7-8 to TRBJ2-1, with no clear D. Germline V gene sequence: CDR1 SGHVS, CDR2 FQNEAQ. V dropped 1 base and J dropped 4 bases, with 5 bases sitting between them. The CDR3 has 13 residues. The chain's CDR3 is CASSLDQYNEQFF. CDR3 bases: TGTGCCAGCAGCTTAGATCAATACAATGAGCAGTTCTTC.

The genes are TRBV28 and TRBJ1-2, with 12 bases aligning to TRBD1. This CDR3 is 16 amino acids long. The germline V gene encodes CDR1 MDHEN and CDR2 SYDVKM. With V trimmed by 5 bases and J by 7 bases, 11 bases remained unmatched. In DNA, the CDR3 is TGTGCCAGCAGTACCACCCGGGACAGGGGGCGGAGTGGCTACACCTTC. Residues: CASSTTRDRGRSGYTF.

The chain carries TRBV7-6 and TRBJ2-2, with 8 bases lining up with TRBD2. Unmatched junction bases numbered 2, after V lost 0 bases and J lost 5 bases. This CDR3 has 15 residues. CDR1 and CDR2 (germline): SGHVS, FNYEAQ. Here the CDR3 DNA reads TGTGCCAGCAGCTTAGCGCCTAGCGGGACCGGGGAGCTGTTTTTT. Its translation is CASSLAPSGTGELFF.

V gene TRBV6-5 combines with J gene TRBJ1-4, with TRBD1 matching 9 bases. After removal of 6 bases from V and 4 bases from J, the junction contained 6 bases not matched to a gene. The CDR3 is 15 residues long. In germline, CDR1 is MNHEY, CDR2 SVGAGI. CDR3 coding DNA: TGTGCCAGCAGAACCCGACAGGGGGGTAATGAAAAACTGTTTTTT. Translation gives CASRTRQGGNEKLFF.

The chain links TRBV6-5 to TRBJ2-7; D is undetermined. The V end was cut by 6 bases, the J end by 3 bases, with 15 bases between. This CDR3 region has 14 residues. From germline, CDR1 is MNHEY and CDR2 SVGAGI. The DNA of the CDR3 is TGTGCCAGCAGCCTTGACCCGAGCTTCTACGAGCAGTACTTC. Residues: CASSLDPSFYEQYF.

The chain is built from TRBV15 and TRBJ1-5; D is unresolved. The CDR3 has 14 amino acids. Germline lookup yields CDR1 LNHNV and CDR2 YYDKDF (reference sequence). V was shortened by 1 base and J by 0 bases, with 4 bases between the two germline ends. DNA for the CDR3: TGTGCCACCAGCAGAGGAAGTAGCAATCAGCCCCAGCATTTT. It yields the protein CATSRGSSNQPQHF.

This rearrangement joins TRBV10-2 to TRBJ1-1; a possible D gene is TRBD1 (6 bases). Germline V gene sequence: CDR1 WSHSY, CDR2 SAAADI. The V end lost 7 bases, the J end lost 5 bases, and 14 bases lay between the germline ends. The CDR3 has 13 amino acids. CDR3 amino acids: CASKRQEGTEAFF. The DNA of the CDR3 is TGCGCCAGCAAAAGACAGGAGGGGACTGAAGCTTTCTTT.

The rearrangement uses TRBV2 and TRBJ2-6, with 7 bases lining up with TRBD1. CDR3 length: 17 amino acids. Trimming removed 4 bases from V and 0 bases from J; junction bases left unmatched: 6. The germline CDR1 and CDR2 sequences are SNHLY and FYNNEI. The CDR3 DNA reads as TGTGCCAGCAGTGGACAGGGTCCAATCTCTGGGGCCAACGTCCTGACTTTC. Its translation is CASSGQGPISGANVLTF.

This chain links TRBV29-1 with TRBJ2-2; D possibly uses TRBD1 or TRBD2 (5 bases each). The CDR3 spans 14 residues. Per the germline V gene, CDR1 is SQVTM and CDR2 is ANQGSEA. Between the trimmed V and J ends, which lost 6 bases and 0 bases, there was a span of 11 bases. The CDR3 protein is CSVGVTTNTGELFF. The DNA for the CDR3 is TGCAGCGTGGGGGTCACAACGAACACCGGGGAGCTGTTTTTT.

V and J are TRBV18 and TRBJ2-5, with 11 bases lining up with TRBD2. This CDR3 has 15 amino acids. Germline V gene lookup returns CDR1 KGHSH and CDR2 LQKENI. Trimming removed 2 bases from V and 4 bases from J; junction bases left unmatched: 3. Here the CDR3 reads CASSPGLAGGETQYF. The CDR3 nucleotides are TGTGCCAGCTCACCAGGGCTAGCGGGAGGAGAGACCCAGTACTTC.

The rearrangement joins TRBV6-1 to TRBJ1-1; D is undetermined. CDR1 MNHNS and CDR2 SASEGT come from the germline V gene. The CDR3 length is 13 residues. Trimming removed 7 bases at V and 0 bases at J, with 9 bases between. The CDR3 reads CASNPGMNTEAFF. DNA for the CDR3: TGTGCCAGCAATCCGGGGATGAACACTGAAGCTTTCTTT.

The chain couples TRBV5-4 to TRBJ2-7, with D perhaps given as TRBD1 or TRBD2 (5 bases each). This CDR3 spans 15 amino acids. Per the germline V gene, CDR1 is SGHNT and CDR2 is YYREEE (reference sequence). The V gene lost 0 bases and the J gene lost 7 bases, with 17 bases spanning the gap. CDR3 sequence (DNA): TGTGCCAGCAGCTTGGGGGGGTCTCCTTCTATAGAGCAGTACTTC. It yields the protein CASSLGGSPSIEQYF. Full variable domain (rest looked up from reference TRBV5-4 and TRBJ2-7): ETGVTQSPTHLIKTRGQQVTLRCSSQSGHNTVSWYQQALGQGPQFIFQYYREEENGRGNFPPRFSGLQFPNYSSELNVNALELDDSALYLCASSLGGSPSIEQYFGPGTRLTVT.

The chain recombines TRBV19 with TRBJ1-1; 8 nucleotides line up with TRBD1. CDR3 length: 17 residues. The germline CDR1 and CDR2 sequences are LNHDA and SQIVND (reference sequence). V dropped 3 bases and J dropped 4; count of bases not matched to a gene: 13. The CDR3 loop is CASSMIQGASEVTEAFF. The CDR3 DNA reads TGTGCCAGTAGTATGATCCAGGGGGCAAGTGAGGTCACTGAAGCTTTCTTT. The full variable domain, with the rest looked up from reference TRBV19 and TRBJ1-1, is DGGITQSPKYLFRKEGQNVTLSCEQNLNHDAMYWYRQDPGQGLRLIYYSQIVNDFQKGDIAEGYSVSREKKESFPLTVTSAQKNPTAFYLCASSMIQGASEVTEAFFGQGTRLTVV.

The genes are TRBV28 and TRBJ2-4, with a possible D match to TRBD2 (6 bases). V lost 6 bases and J lost 3, with 12 bases in between. Germline lookup yields CDR1 MDHEN and CDR2 SYDVKM. CDR3 length equals 14 residues. CDR3 amino acids: CASRNREFKNIQYF. The DNA for the CDR3 is TGTGCCAGCAGAAACCGGGAGTTCAAAAACATTCAGTACTTC.

This clone was picked up one time. The chain carries TRBV10-3 and TRBJ2-2, with 9 positions matching TRBD2. V lost 6 bases, J lost 4 bases, and 6 bases stayed unmatched. The CDR3 length is 15 residues. CDR1 and CDR2 from the germline V gene are ENHRY and SYGVKD. CDR3 protein: CAIRRLAEATGELFF. CDR3 nucleotides: TGTGCCATCAGACGACTAGCGGAGGCCACCGGGGAGCTGTTTTTT.